These 27 T cell receptor beta chains were sequenced from one sample in a study of blood T cell repertoires in COVID-19. Libraries were prepared by immunoSEQ multiplex PCR; TCRdb keeps only in-frame clonotypes and omits some of them. The sample includes approximately 250,000 clones, roughly 84% of them seen just once. Source material: peripheral blood. These receptors all stem from a woman in her 40s who had recovered from COVID-19.

The V and J genes are TRBV5-4 and TRBJ2-7, with D maybe TRBD1 (5 bases). Trimming cost V 3 bases and J 7 bases, with 14 bases left between them. This CDR3 region has 13 residues. Germline-derived CDR1 and CDR2 are SGHNT and YYREEE (reference sequence). This CDR3 reads CASSYDRVREQYF. The CDR3 DNA reads as TGTGCCAGCAGCTACGACAGAGTACGAGAGCAGTACTTC.

The J gene is TRBJ2-1, the V gene TRBV29-1; 10 nucleotides align to TRBD2. The germline V gene encodes CDR1 SQVTM and CDR2 ANQGSEA. This CDR3 has 12 amino acids. Germline trimming cut 6 bases from V and 7 bases from J; bases unmatched to any gene: 3. CDR3 sequence reads: CSVTSGVNEQFF. CDR3 nucleotides: TGCAGCGTCACTAGCGGGGTAAATGAGCAGTTCTTC.

The V call is TRBV2, the J call TRBJ2-1, with 13 positions matching TRBD2. V was pared by 6 bases and J by 6 bases, with 11 bases of the junction left unmatched. Germline CDR1 SNHLY, CDR2 FYNNEI. The length of the CDR3 is 17 residues. The DNA of the CDR3 is TGTGCCAGCAGAGGACTAGCGGGGGCTATGTCTCGCAATGAGCAGTTCTTC. It encodes CASRGLAGAMSRNEQFF.

The chain links TRBV19 to TRBJ1-4; 10 nucleotides match TRBD1. Germline trimming cut 6 bases from V and 7 bases from J; bases unmatched to any gene: 11. CDR1 is LNHDA, CDR2 SQIVND, per germline (reference sequence). The CDR3 runs to 16 residues. CDR3 nucleotides: TGTGCCAGTAGGATCTTGCCGGGACAGGGGATTGAAAAACTGTTTTTT. Translated, it gives CASRILPGQGIEKLFF.

The DNA of the CDR3 is TGCAGTGCTAGTATAGCGGGGGTAGACAATGAGCAGTTCTTC. Protein: CSASIAGVDNEQFF. The chain recombines TRBV20-1 with TRBJ2-1; 9 bases line up with TRBD2. Trimming at V came to 3 bases and at J to 5 bases, leaving 5 bases not matched to a gene. The CDR3 loop spans 14 amino acids. Looked up from germline, CDR1 is DFQATT and CDR2 is SNEGSKA (reference sequence).

This chain joins TRBV2 and TRBJ2-7, with TRBD2 identical over 8 bases. V shed 8 bases, J shed 4 bases, and the junction held 7 bases outside the gene matches. Germline V CDR1 and CDR2: SNHLY, FYNNEI. There are 13 residues in the CDR3. CDR3 sequence reads: CASAGGVEYEQYF. CDR3 DNA: TGTGCCAGCGCGGGAGGAGTGGAATACGAGCAGTACTTC.

V and J are TRBV19 and TRBJ1-6, with D possibly TRBD1 on 5 matching bases. CDR1 LNHDA and CDR2 SQIVND come from the germline V gene (reference sequence). CDR3 length: 15 amino acids. V was shortened by 3 bases and J by 9 bases, with 15 bases between the two germline ends. CDR3 nucleotide sequence: TGTGCCAGTAGTATCAACAGGCTAGTACTTTCACCCCTCCACTTT. It translates to CASSINRLVLSPLHF.

The chain joins TRBV2 to TRBJ2-7; D remains unclear. CDR1 SNHLY and CDR2 FYNNEI come from the germline V gene. V shed 6 bases and J shed 5 bases, with 11 bases lying between them. The CDR3 consists of 12 residues. DNA of the CDR3: TGTGCCAGCAGGAGTCGTCGAGACGAGCAGTACTTC. Encoded protein: CASRSRRDEQYF.

V is TRBV11-3 and J is TRBJ2-2; TRBD1 agrees at 8 bases. This CDR3 has 16 amino acids. J was trimmed by 6 bases and V by 2 bases; bases with no gene match: 8. Germline CDR1 SGHNT, CDR2 YENEEA. CDR3 sequence reads: CASSLRSGQAAGELFF. The CDR3 DNA reads as TGTGCCAGCAGCTTAAGGTCGGGACAGGCAGCCGGGGAGCTGTTTTTT.

The chain combines TRBV19 with TRBJ2-7, with TRBD1 identical over 8 bases. Germline CDR1 is LNHDA and CDR2 is SQIVND (reference sequence). V gave up 9 bases and J gave up 6 bases; unmatched junction bases: 7. The CDR3 covers 12 residues. CDR3 protein: CASRGQAFEQYF. The CDR3 DNA reads TGTGCCAGCCGGGGACAGGCGTTCGAGCAGTACTTC. Supplemented by reference TRBV19 and TRBJ2-7, the full variable domain reads DGGITQSPKYLFRKEGQNVTLSCEQNLNHDAMYWYRQDPGQGLRLIYYSQIVNDFQKGDIAEGYSVSREKKESFPLTVTSAQKNPTAFYLCASRGQAFEQYFGPGTRLTVT.

There are a few counts of this clone. The rearrangement joins TRBV19 to TRBJ2-1; no firm D call. Trimming took 7 bases from V and 0 from J, leaving 16 bases between them. Looked up from germline, CDR1 is LNHDA and CDR2 is SQIVND (reference sequence). The CDR3 covers 16 residues. Here the CDR3 reads CASTSRENSSYNEQFF. The CDR3 DNA follows: TGTGCCAGTACATCCCGAGAGAATAGCTCCTACAATGAGCAGTTCTTC.

The chain has TRBV28 and TRBJ2-5; TRBD1 is a possible D gene (7 bases). Germline V gives CDR1 MDHEN, CDR2 SYDVKM. Trimming pared 6 bases from V and 2 bases from J, leaving 13 bases between. The CDR3 has 14 residues. CDR3 coding DNA: TGTGCCAGCAGCCTTCAGGGGGGTCAAGAGACCCAGTACTTC. This translates into CASSLQGGQETQYF. The full variable domain, completed using reference TRBV28 and TRBJ2-5, is DVKVTQSSRYLVKRTGEKVFLECVQDMDHENMFWYRQDPGLGLRLIYFSYDVKMKEKGDIPEGYSVSREKKERFSLILESASTNQTSMYLCASSLQGGQETQYFGPGTRLLVL.

The CDR3 here is CASSFGAAKNIQYF. Written as DNA, the CDR3 is TGTGCCAGCAGCTTTGGAGCGGCCAAAAACATTCAGTACTTC. This chain uses TRBV7-2 with TRBJ2-4; D gene unclear. The V and J ends lost 3 bases and 1 base respectively, with 7 bases between them. This CDR3 spans 14 amino acids. Per the germline V gene, CDR1 is SGHTA and CDR2 is FQGNSA.

This clone has just a few counts. The gene calls are TRBV3-1 (or the pseudogene TRBV3-2) and TRBJ1-2; D is uncertain. With 4 bases removed from V and 0 bases from J, the gap between germline ends came to 9 bases. This CDR3 contains 14 residues. CDR1 is LGHDT and CDR2 is YNNKEL in the germline V gene (reference sequence). CDR3 residues: CASSPIRSNYGYTF. The CDR3 bases are TGTGCCAGCAGCCCTATTCGCTCTAACTATGGCTACACCTTC.

The CDR3 here is CASRWDRGQGQPQHF. CDR3 in DNA: TGTGCCAGCAGATGGGACAGGGGTCAGGGGCAGCCCCAGCATTTT. The chain combines TRBV6-5 with TRBJ1-5; 10 bases match TRBD1. Trimming took 6 bases from V and 7 from J; bases not matched to a gene: 9. The germline V gene encodes CDR1 MNHEY and CDR2 SVGAGI. There are 15 residues in the CDR3.

The J gene is TRBJ2-3, the V gene TRBV2; 9 bases line up with TRBD1. Germline values: CDR1 SNHLY, CDR2 FYNNEI. With 4 bases clipped from V and 1 base from J, the junction kept 3 bases outside the gene matches. This CDR3 is 15 amino acids long. CDR3 residues: CASSGRDRGTDTQYF. As DNA, the CDR3 is TGTGCCAGCAGTGGCCGGGACAGGGGCACAGATACGCAGTATTTT.

This chain joins TRBV18 and TRBJ2-7; no firm D call. There are 13 residues in the CDR3. Germline loops: CDR1 KGHSH, CDR2 LQKENI. Trimming left V 2 bases short and J 3 bases short, with 8 bases between. The DNA of the CDR3 is TGTGCCAGCTCACCAACCGAGATCTACGAGCAGTACTTC. Encoded protein: CASSPTEIYEQYF.

This clone showed up just once. The V call is TRBV28, the J call TRBJ1-5; TRBD1 matches 10 bases. J gave up 3 bases and V 5 bases, and 7 bases lay outside the gene matches. This CDR3 spans 16 amino acids. The germline V gene has CDR1 MDHEN and CDR2 SYDVKM. CDR3 nucleotide sequence: TGTGCCAGCAGTGTCCTGGGACAGGGGTACAATCAGCCCCAGCATTTT. Translating it yields CASSVLGQGYNQPQHF. The full variable domain, with the rest looked up from reference TRBV28 and TRBJ1-5, is DVKVTQSSRYLVKRTGEKVFLECVQDMDHENMFWYRQDPGLGLRLIYFSYDVKMKEKGDIPEGYSVSREKKERFSLILESASTNQTSMYLCASSVLGQGYNQPQHFGDGTRLSIL.

The chain links TRBV5-1 to TRBJ2-7, with D perhaps matching TRBD1 (6 bases). Per the germline V gene, CDR1 is SGHRS and CDR2 is YFSETQ. The CDR3 length is 14 residues. V was pared by 5 bases and J by 4 bases, with 16 bases between. The CDR3 DNA follows: TGCGCCAGCAGTCCCGACAGGCCAGCTTACGAGCAGTACTTC. This codes for CASSPDRPAYEQYF.

V usage is TRBV20-1 and J usage is TRBJ2-1, with 8 positions matching TRBD2. The germline CDR1 and CDR2 sequences are DFQATT and SNEGSKA (reference sequence). The junction had 7 bases not matched to a gene; V was cut back by 3 bases and J by 6 bases. The CDR3 runs 14 residues. The CDR3 bases are TGCAGTGCTAGTAATAGCGCGGGGGGCAATGAGCAGTTCTTC. The encoded protein is CSASNSAGGNEQFF.

This clone was seen a handful of times. V gene TRBV7-2 combines with J gene TRBJ2-7; 10 bases are a match to TRBD1. The CDR3 extends over 14 amino acids. J was trimmed by 5 bases and V by 5 bases; bases with no gene match: 6. Germline V gene lookup returns CDR1 SGHTA and CDR2 FQGNSA. The DNA for the CDR3 is TGTGCCAGCAGCCCCGGGACAGGGGTGCACGAGCAGTACTTC. It specifies CASSPGTGVHEQYF. The full variable domain, its missing parts supplied by reference TRBV7-2 and TRBJ2-7, is GAGVSQSPSNKVTEKGKDVELRCDPISGHTALYWYRQSLGQGLEFLIYFQGNSAPDKSGLPSDRFSAERTGGSVSTLTIQRTQQEDSAVYLCASSPGTGVHEQYFGPGTRLTVT.

This sequence joins TRBV7-8 and TRBJ1-1; 7 bases agree with TRBD1. Germline CDR1 reads SGHVS; CDR2 reads FQNEAQ. With V trimmed by 4 bases and J by 7 bases, 9 bases remained unmatched. The CDR3 loop spans 14 amino acids. This CDR3 is CASSSRDRDLEAFF. In DNA form, the CDR3 reads TGTGCCAGCAGCTCCCGGGACAGAGACCTTGAAGCTTTCTTT.

This chain's CDR3 is CASSLNRGDSEAFF. DNA for the CDR3: TGCGCCAGCAGCTTGAATAGGGGCGACTCTGAAGCTTTCTTT. The chain combines TRBV5-1 with TRBJ1-1; D possibly corresponds to TRBD1 (5 bases). The CDR3 has 14 residues. Trimming removed 1 base from V and 6 bases from J, with 13 bases in between. Germline V gene data show CDR1 as SGHRS and CDR2 as YFSETQ.

This clone is a singleton in its sample. One end of the junction fails to match germline, which may point to a read error. V gene TRBV14 combines with J gene TRBJ1-2; D is ambiguous. This CDR3 region has 16 residues. Looked up from germline, CDR1 is SGHDN and CDR2 is FVKESK. CDR3 nucleotides: TGTGCCAGCAGTCAAGGTGGGCTTCGATTCTTCTATGGCTACACCTTC. As protein: CASSQGGLRFFYGYTF.

The chain has TRBV7-9 and TRBJ1-5, with TRBD1 matching over 8 bases. CDR1 and CDR2 (germline): SEHNR, FQNEAQ (reference sequence). V was pared by 5 bases and J by 6 bases, with 3 bases of the junction left unmatched. The CDR3 contains 13 residues. CDR3 DNA sequence: TGTGCCAGCAGCCAGACAGGGGTTCAGCCCCAGCATTTT. Translating it yields CASSQTGVQPQHF.

V usage is TRBV7-6 and J usage is TRBJ2-5; tentative D call: TRBD2 (6 bases). Germline V gene sequence: CDR1 SGHVS, CDR2 FNYEAQ. CDR3 length: 13 residues. V gave up 0 bases and J gave up 4 bases, with 6 bases separating them. The CDR3 region is CASSLAGGETQYF. DNA of the CDR3: TGTGCCAGCAGCTTAGCGGGAGGAGAGACCCAGTACTTC.

The rearrangement uses TRBV28 and TRBJ2-2; maybe TRBD2 (5 bases). The CDR3 has 15 amino acids. Trimming cost V 5 bases and J 3 bases, with 13 bases left between them. Looked up from germline, CDR1 is MDHEN and CDR2 is SYDVKM. The CDR3 DNA reads TGTGCCAGCAGTCTTCTAAAAGCGGACACCGGGGAGCTGTTTTTT. Translated: CASSLLKADTGELFF. Full variable domain (outside the CDR3, taken from reference TRBV28 and TRBJ2-2): DVKVTQSSRYLVKRTGEKVFLECVQDMDHENMFWYRQDPGLGLRLIYFSYDVKMKEKGDIPEGYSVSREKKERFSLILESASTNQTSMYLCASSLLKADTGELFFGEGSRLTVL.